The 25 T cell receptor beta chains below were found in one sample sequenced in a study of cytotoxic CD8 clonotypes in ibrutinib-treated CLL. TCRdb's copy holds only in-frame clones and misses some; the assay was immunoSEQ multiplex PCR. Among roughly 250,000 clones, about three quarters were seen once, and the ten largest hold 15%. Sequencing used PBMCs, obtained after 24 months of ibrutinib treatment. These receptors came from a human donor with chronic lymphocytic leukemia.

This chain joins TRBV7-2 and TRBJ2-2, with TRBD1 matching 7 bases. This CDR3 is built from 15 residues. Germline V gene lookup returns CDR1 SGHTA and CDR2 FQGNSA. Trimming took 4 bases from V and 5 from J; bases not matched to a gene: 7. For the CDR3, the DNA is TGTGCCAGCAGCTCTCGACAGGGCCCAACCGGGGAGCTGTTTTTT. Amino acids: CASSSRQGPTGELFF.

This clone is a singleton in its sample. The CDR3 here is CASSRRTGGGLGANVLTF. The DNA for the CDR3 is TGTGCCAGCAGCAGACGGACAGGGGGCGGTCTTGGGGCCAACGTCCTGACTTTC. The chain is built from TRBV11-2 and TRBJ2-6; 11 bases agree with TRBD1. J lost 3 bases, V lost 5 bases, and 9 bases had no gene match. This CDR3 region has 18 residues. Germline V lookup: CDR1 SGHAT, CDR2 FQNNGV.

The chain joins TRBV29-1 to TRBJ2-7; weak D call: TRBD1 (5 bases). Germline V gives CDR1 SQVTM, CDR2 ANQGSEA. This CDR3 comprises 15 residues. V lost 2 bases and J 3 bases, leaving 17 bases between the germline ends. This chain's CDR3 is CSVENLRQLFYEQYF. For the CDR3, the DNA is TGCAGCGTTGAAAATTTGAGACAGTTATTCTACGAGCAGTACTTC.

V usage is TRBV18 and J usage is TRBJ2-3; D uncertain. Trimming cost V 5 bases and J 0 bases, with 6 bases left between them. Germline V gene lookup returns CDR1 KGHSH and CDR2 LQKENI. This CDR3 comprises 13 residues. CDR3 in DNA: TGTGCCAGCTCAGCCAGTAGCACAGATACGCAGTATTTT. Amino acids: CASSASSTDTQYF.

Of note for this clone: At one end the junction does not follow the germline gene, possibly because of a read error. Other DNA variants within this sample encode the same CDR3. This chain links TRBV29-1 with TRBJ2-3; perhaps TRBD2 as D (7 bases). The CDR3 sequence is 15 residues long. Germline V gene lookup returns CDR1 SQVTM and CDR2 ANQGSEA. The CDR3 reads CSVEGGEGPTDTQYF. DNA for the CDR3: TGTAGCGTTGAAGGGGGGGAGGGACCCACAGATACGCAGTATTTT.

The rearrangement joins TRBV29-1 to TRBJ2-6, with a possible D match to TRBD2 (5 bases). This CDR3 has 15 residues. In germline, CDR1 is SQVTM, CDR2 ANQGSEA. V was trimmed by 1 base and J by 3 bases, leaving 10 bases between them. The chain's CDR3 is CSVEVSGSGANVLTF. The CDR3 region has the DNA TGCAGCGTTGAAGTCTCTGGGAGTGGGGCCAACGTCCTGACTTTC. The full variable domain, with the rest looked up from reference TRBV29-1 and TRBJ2-6, is SAVISQKPSRDICQRGTSLTIQCQVDSQVTMMFWYRQQPGQSLTLIATANQGSEATYESGFVIDKFPISRPNLTFSTLTVSNMSPEDSSIYLCSVEVSGSGANVLTFGAGSRLTVL.

The CDR3 spells CASATDDPYNEQFF. The CDR3 region has the DNA TGTGCCAGCGCGACGGATGATCCCTACAATGAGCAGTTCTTC. This chain joins TRBV9 and TRBJ2-1, with D uncertain. This CDR3 is built from 14 residues. From germline, CDR1 is SGDLS and CDR2 YYNGEE. Trimming took 7 bases from V and 2 from J, leaving 13 bases between them.

The V and J genes are TRBV27 and TRBJ2-1; D call uncertain. The germline CDR1 and CDR2 sequences are MNHEY and SMNVEV (reference sequence). The CDR3 sequence is 13 residues long. The germline V and J ends were trimmed by 8 bases and 11 bases, with 19 bases remaining between them. CDR3 nucleotide sequence: TGTGCCAGCGGGTACCTAATCCAAGATCAGCAGTTCTTC. Encoded protein: CASGYLIQDQQFF.

The rearrangement uses TRBV28 and TRBJ1-2; D gene uncertain. Germline V gene lookup returns CDR1 MDHEN and CDR2 SYDVKM. This CDR3 is built from 16 residues. Between the trimmed V and J ends, which lost 5 bases and 2 bases, there was a span of 18 bases. Here the CDR3 DNA reads TGTGCCAGCAGTCCAAAACGAGTGGGTCACAACTATGGCTACACCTTC. Its translation: CASSPKRVGHNYGYTF.

This clone has more than one count but fewer than ten. The chain combines TRBV7-2 with TRBJ2-7; possible D gene TRBD1, 5 bases. V dropped 5 bases and J dropped 7 bases, with 9 bases sitting between them. The V gene's germline CDR1 is SGHTA and CDR2 FQGNSA. The CDR3 consists of 11 residues. CDR3 region: CASSNRGEQYF. The CDR3 DNA reads TGTGCCAGCAGCAATAGGGGAGAGCAGTACTTC.

DNA for the CDR3: TGTGCCAGTAGTATTTTCTCGGGAGATACGCAGTATTTT. This gives the protein CASSIFSGDTQYF. This chain joins TRBV19 and TRBJ2-3; D unclear. This CDR3 is 13 amino acids long. Germline CDR1 and CDR2: LNHDA and SQIVND (reference sequence). The V end lost 3 bases, the J end lost 5 bases, and 9 bases lay between the germline ends.

The chain carries TRBV9 and TRBJ2-3, with D unclear. Germline V gene lookup returns CDR1 SGDLS and CDR2 YYNGEE. The ends were cut back, 1 base at V and 4 bases at J, with 13 bases in the middle. This CDR3 has 15 amino acids. CDR3 nucleotide sequence: TGTGCCAGCAGCGTATCACAGCGTACCCCAGATACGCAGTATTTT. It specifies CASSVSQRTPDTQYF.

The chain uses TRBV10-1 and TRBJ2-2; D possibly uses TRBD1 or TRBD2 (5 bases each). The CDR3 length is 13 residues. Germline CDR1 WNHNN, CDR2 SYGVQD (reference sequence). Trimming removed 5 bases from V and 7 bases from J, with 11 bases in between. DNA of the CDR3: TGCGCCAGCAGTAGGGACGATGTCGGGGAGCTGTTTTTT. Encoded protein: CASSRDDVGELFF.

The J gene is TRBJ1-2, the V gene TRBV7-6; 12 bases align to TRBD1. Germline CDR1 reads SGHVS; CDR2 reads FNYEAQ. CDR3 size: 17 residues. J gave up 6 bases and V 5 bases, and 13 bases lay outside the gene matches. CDR3 residues: CASSSGTGGRGMDGYTF. The CDR3 DNA follows: TGTGCCAGCAGCAGCGGGACAGGGGGCAGGGGAATGGATGGCTACACCTTC.

This clone was seen only a few times. The chain is built from TRBV28 and TRBJ1-5; D ambiguous. Trimming left V 7 bases short and J 12 bases short, with 19 bases between. The CDR3 loop spans 13 amino acids. Germline values: CDR1 MDHEN, CDR2 SYDVKM. This chain's CDR3 is CASKVSLGRVQHF. In DNA, the CDR3 is TGTGCCAGCAAAGTCTCGTTGGGTCGGGTCCAGCATTTT.

V usage is TRBV29-1 and J usage is TRBJ2-7, with 8 bases matching TRBD2. The V gene end was trimmed by 6 bases and the J gene end by 0 bases; junction bases not matched to a gene: 10. The CDR3 spans 15 residues. CDR1 and CDR2 (germline): SQVTM, ANQGSEA. The CDR3: CSVEYLAGSSYEQYF. The CDR3 region has the DNA TGCAGCGTCGAATATCTAGCGGGCAGCTCCTACGAGCAGTACTTC.

J is TRBJ2-7 and V is TRBV7-2; no clear D gene. The CDR3 length is 15 residues. CDR1 SGHTA and CDR2 FQGNSA come from the germline V gene. The V end lost 1 base, the J end lost 4 bases, and 14 bases lay between the germline ends. The CDR3 nucleotides read TGTGCCAGCAGCTTAGGTGGATCGGTTTTTTACGAGCAGTACTTC. This encodes CASSLGGSVFYEQYF. The full variable domain, with the rest looked up from reference TRBV7-2 and TRBJ2-7, is GAGVSQSPSNKVTEKGKDVELRCDPISGHTALYWYRQSLGQGLEFLIYFQGNSAPDKSGLPSDRFSAERTGGSVSTLTIQRTQQEDSAVYLCASSLGGSVFYEQYFGPGTRLTVT.

The chain uses TRBV5-1 and TRBJ2-1; 11 bases are shared with TRBD2. CDR3 length: 16 residues. V shed 4 bases and J 5 bases; nucleotides not matched to a gene: 8. Germline CDR1 SGHRS, CDR2 YFSETQ. For the CDR3, the DNA is TGCGCCAGCAGCCCGCCGACTAGCGGGAAGAACAATGAGCAGTTCTTC. Its protein product is CASSPPTSGKNNEQFF.

This chain connects TRBV7-9 to TRBJ2-7; no reliable D call. The CDR3 is made up of 13 amino acids. The ends were cut back, 7 bases at V and 6 bases at J, with 16 bases in the middle. The germline gives CDR1 SEHNR, CDR2 FQNEAQ (reference sequence). The CDR3 region is CASTYRVSSEQYF. The CDR3 DNA reads TGTGCCAGCACCTATAGGGTCTCGTCCGAGCAGTACTTC.

The chain is built from TRBV18 and TRBJ2-5; 11 bases map to TRBD2. The CDR3 sequence is 15 residues long. The V gene's germline CDR1 is KGHSH and CDR2 LQKENI. Germline trimming cut 3 bases from V and 4 bases from J; bases unmatched to any gene: 4. The CDR3 coding sequence is TGTGCCAGCTCACCTGAACTAGCGGGAGTAGAGACCCAGTACTTC. Translation gives CASSPELAGVETQYF.

This clone was seen a handful of times. V is TRBV6-5 and J is TRBJ2-1; 7 bases line up with TRBD1. Germline CDR1 is MNHEY and CDR2 is SVGAGI. Trimming removed 6 bases from V and 7 bases from J; junction bases left unmatched: 6. This CDR3 is built from 13 residues. CDR3 protein: CASSLTGWNEQFF. The CDR3 nucleotides read TGTGCCAGCAGCCTGACAGGGTGGAATGAGCAGTTCTTC.

This sequence joins TRBV7-3 and TRBJ2-5, with D tentatively TRBD1 (5 bases). The germline CDR1 and CDR2 sequences are SGHTA and FQGTGA. The CDR3 spans 15 residues. The V and J ends lost 1 base and 0 bases respectively, with 9 bases between them. The CDR3 DNA reads TGTGCCAGCAGCTTAAGGGGCAGGAACCAAGAGACCCAGTACTTC. This codes for CASSLRGRNQETQYF.

This rearrangement joins TRBV29-1 to TRBJ2-2; the D is unclear. This CDR3 is built from 12 residues. With 7 bases removed from V and 4 bases from J, the gap between germline ends came to 10 bases. Germline V gene lookup returns CDR1 SQVTM and CDR2 ANQGSEA. The CDR3 DNA follows: TGCAGCGCCCCCTCCGGCACCGGGGAGCTGTTTTTT. It codes for CSAPSGTGELFF.

This clone occurred once. The V and J genes are TRBV5-5 and TRBJ2-7, with a weak D call TRBD2 (5 bases). The germline CDR1 and CDR2 sequences are SGHKS and YYEKEE (reference sequence). With 1 base removed from V and 3 bases from J, the gap between germline ends came to 14 bases. The CDR3 totals 15 residues. CDR3 bases: TGTGCCAGCAGCTTGTCCCGGGATTCGTTCTACGAGCAGTACTTC. As protein: CASSLSRDSFYEQYF.

The chain recombines TRBV9 with TRBJ2-1, with a tentative D call TRBD1 (5 bases). CDR3 size: 13 residues. The V gene lost 4 bases and the J gene lost 7 bases, with 12 bases spanning the gap. Germline lookup yields CDR1 SGDLS and CDR2 YYNGEE. In DNA form, the CDR3 reads TGTGCCAGCAGCCCAAGAACAGGTAATGAGCAGTTCTTC. This sequence encodes CASSPRTGNEQFF.